One T cell receptor (beta chain) is described in this entry. The assay was immunoSEQ multiplex PCR, and TCRdb's table has in-frame clones only and misses some. The data contain around 60,000 clones, about 80% of them singletons. The V gene's germline CDR1 is SGHDN and CDR2 FVKESK. The CDR3 totals 16 residues. V was trimmed by 1 base and J by 4 bases, leaving 16 bases between them. The source of the sample is a study of T cells in tumors after PD-1 blockade. This clonotype originated in a human donor with basal cell carcinoma. The genes are TRBV14 and TRBJ1-1; tentative D call: TRBD1 (5 bases). The sequenced sample was PBMCs, obtained before anti-PD-1 treatment. The CDR3 bases are TGTGCCAGCAGCCAAGTTCTTGGGTGGGGGATCACTGAAGCTTTCTTT. Residues: CASSQVLGWGITEAFF.